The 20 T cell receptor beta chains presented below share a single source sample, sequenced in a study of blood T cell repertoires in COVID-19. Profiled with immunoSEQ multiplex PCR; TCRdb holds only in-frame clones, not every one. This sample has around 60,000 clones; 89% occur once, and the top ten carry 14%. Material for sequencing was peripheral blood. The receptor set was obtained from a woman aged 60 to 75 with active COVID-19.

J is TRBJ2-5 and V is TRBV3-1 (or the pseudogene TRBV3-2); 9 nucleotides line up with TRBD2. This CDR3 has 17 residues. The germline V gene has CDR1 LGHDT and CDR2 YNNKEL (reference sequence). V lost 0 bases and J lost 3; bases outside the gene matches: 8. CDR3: CASSQDRFSSGEETQYF. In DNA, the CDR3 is TGTGCCAGCAGCCAAGACCGGTTTTCTAGCGGGGAAGAGACCCAGTACTTC.

The CDR3 sequence is CASIFTGTSGGPNRYEQYF. In DNA, the CDR3 is TGTGCCAGCATCTTCACCGGGACTAGCGGGGGGCCAAACCGCTACGAGCAGTACTTC. The V call is TRBV28, the J call TRBJ2-7, with 15 positions matching TRBD2. Germline assignment: CDR1 MDHEN and CDR2 SYDVKM. V lost 7 bases and J lost 3; bases outside the gene matches: 16. CDR3 length equals 19 residues.

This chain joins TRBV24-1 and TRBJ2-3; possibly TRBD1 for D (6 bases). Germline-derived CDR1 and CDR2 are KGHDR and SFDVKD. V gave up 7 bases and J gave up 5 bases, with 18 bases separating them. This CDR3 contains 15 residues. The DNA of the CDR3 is TGTGCCACCAGCGGGGCCCAGGGGACGGGAGATACGCAGTATTTT. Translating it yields CATSGAQGTGDTQYF.

CDR3 sequence (DNA): TGTGCCAGCAGTTTATACGGACACCGGAACACTGAAGCTTTCTTT. Its translation: CASSLYGHRNTEAFF. The chain recombines TRBV27 with TRBJ1-1, with D possibly matching TRBD1 (5 bases). Looked up from germline, CDR1 is MNHEY and CDR2 is SMNVEV (reference sequence). The CDR3 loop spans 15 amino acids. Trimming shortened V by 1 base and J by 1 base, and 10 bases separated the two germline ends.

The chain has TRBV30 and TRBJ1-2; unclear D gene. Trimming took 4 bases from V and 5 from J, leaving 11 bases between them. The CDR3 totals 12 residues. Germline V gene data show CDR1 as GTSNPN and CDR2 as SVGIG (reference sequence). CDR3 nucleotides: TGTGCCTGGACTCCGGGGAGTTATGGCTACACCTTC. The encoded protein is CAWTPGSYGYTF.

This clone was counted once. CDR3 loop: CASSSLAGLHYNEQFF. CDR3 nucleotide sequence: TGTGCCAGCTCATCACTCGCAGGGCTTCACTACAATGAGCAGTTCTTC. The chain couples TRBV18 to TRBJ2-1; maybe TRBD1 (5 bases). The germline V gene has CDR1 KGHSH and CDR2 LQKENI. V shed 5 bases and J shed 3 bases, with 17 bases lying between them. The CDR3 contains 16 residues. Together with reference TRBV18 and TRBJ2-1, the CDR3 gives the full variable domain: NAGVMQNPRHLVRRRGQEARLRCSPMKGHSHVYWYRQLPEEGLKFMVYLQKENIIDESGMPKERFSAEFPKEGPSILRIQQVVRGDSAAYFCASSSLAGLHYNEQFFGPGTRLTVL.

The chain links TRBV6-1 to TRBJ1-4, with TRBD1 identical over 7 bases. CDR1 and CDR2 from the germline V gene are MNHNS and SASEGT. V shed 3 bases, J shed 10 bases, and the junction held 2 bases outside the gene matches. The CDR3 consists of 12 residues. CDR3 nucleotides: TGTGCCAGCAGTGACAGGACAGGAAAACTGTTTTTT. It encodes CASSDRTGKLFF.

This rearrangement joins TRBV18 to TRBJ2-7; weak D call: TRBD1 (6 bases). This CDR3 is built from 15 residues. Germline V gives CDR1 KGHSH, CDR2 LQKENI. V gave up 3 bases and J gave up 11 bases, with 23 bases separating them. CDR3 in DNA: TGTGCCAGCTCACCTACCGGGACATCTTCCTTAGGGAAGTACTTC. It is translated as CASSPTGTSSLGKYF.

CDR3 amino acids: CASSHLEGAKNIQYF. The CDR3 DNA reads TGTGCCAGCAGCCATCTGGAGGGAGCCAAAAACATTCAGTACTTC. V and J are TRBV3-1 (or the pseudogene TRBV3-2) and TRBJ2-4, with D possibly TRBD2 on 6 matching bases. Per germline, CDR1 LGHDT and CDR2 YNNKEL (reference sequence). V was shortened by 3 bases and J by 0 bases, with 9 bases between the two germline ends. CDR3 size: 15 residues.

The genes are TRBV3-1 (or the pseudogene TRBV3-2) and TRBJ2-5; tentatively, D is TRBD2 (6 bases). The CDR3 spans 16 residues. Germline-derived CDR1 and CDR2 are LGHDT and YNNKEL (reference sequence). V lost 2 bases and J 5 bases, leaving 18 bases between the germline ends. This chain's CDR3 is CASSQRPHTSFETQYF. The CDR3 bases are TGTGCCAGCAGCCAAAGACCCCACACTAGCTTTGAGACCCAGTACTTC.

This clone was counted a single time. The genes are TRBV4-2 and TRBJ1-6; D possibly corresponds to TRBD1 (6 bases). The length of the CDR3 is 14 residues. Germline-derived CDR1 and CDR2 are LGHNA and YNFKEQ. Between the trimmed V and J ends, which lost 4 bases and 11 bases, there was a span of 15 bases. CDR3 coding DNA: TGTGCCAGCAGCCCCCCGACAGGTCGGCCACCCCTCCACTTT. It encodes CASSPPTGRPPLHF.

CDR3 bases: TGTGCCAGCAGTCCCCTCCGGGGGGGGGCCGGGGAGCTGTTTTTT. The encoded protein is CASSPLRGGAGELFF. The J gene is TRBJ2-2, the V gene TRBV3-1 (or the pseudogene TRBV3-2); 8 bases are shared with TRBD2. The J segment lost 6 bases and the V segment lost 6 bases, leaving 9 bases of the junction unmatched. The germline CDR1 and CDR2 sequences are LGHDT and YNNKEL (reference sequence). The CDR3 extends over 15 amino acids.

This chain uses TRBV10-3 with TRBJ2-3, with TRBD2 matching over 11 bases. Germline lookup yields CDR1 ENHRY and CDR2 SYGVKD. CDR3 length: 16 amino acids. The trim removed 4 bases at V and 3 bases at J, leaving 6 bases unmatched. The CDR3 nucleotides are TGTGCCATCAGTGGAGGGACTAGCGGTACTACAGATACGCAGTATTTT. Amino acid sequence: CAISGGTSGTTDTQYF.

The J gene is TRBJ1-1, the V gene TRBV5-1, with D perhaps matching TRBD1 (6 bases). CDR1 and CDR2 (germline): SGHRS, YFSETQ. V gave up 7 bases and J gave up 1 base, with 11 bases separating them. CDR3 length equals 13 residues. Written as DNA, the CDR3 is TGCGCCAGCTCAGGGGTCCCGAACACTGAAGCTTTCTTT. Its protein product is CASSGVPNTEAFF.

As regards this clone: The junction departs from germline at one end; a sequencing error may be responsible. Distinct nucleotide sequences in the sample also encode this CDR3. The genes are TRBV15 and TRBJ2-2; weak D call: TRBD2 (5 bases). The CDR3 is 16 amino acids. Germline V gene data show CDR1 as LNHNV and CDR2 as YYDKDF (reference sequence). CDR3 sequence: CATSRDTGTNTGELFF. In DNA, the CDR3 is TGCGCCACCAGCAGAGATACGGGGACGAACACCGGGGAGCTGTTTTTT.

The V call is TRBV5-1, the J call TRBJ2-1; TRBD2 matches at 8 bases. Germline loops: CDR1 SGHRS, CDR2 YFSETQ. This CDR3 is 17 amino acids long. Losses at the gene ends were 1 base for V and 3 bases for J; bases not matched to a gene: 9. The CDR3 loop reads CASSLTSGTSGYNEQFF. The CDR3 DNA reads TGCGCCAGCAGCTTGACCTCGGGAACTAGCGGCTACAATGAGCAGTTCTTC.

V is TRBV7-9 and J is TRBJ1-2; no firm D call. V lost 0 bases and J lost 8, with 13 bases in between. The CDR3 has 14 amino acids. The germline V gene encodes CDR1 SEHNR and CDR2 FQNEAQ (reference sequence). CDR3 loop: CASSLAGRMGGYTF. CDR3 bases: TGTGCCAGCAGCTTAGCCGGGAGGATGGGGGGCTACACCTTC.

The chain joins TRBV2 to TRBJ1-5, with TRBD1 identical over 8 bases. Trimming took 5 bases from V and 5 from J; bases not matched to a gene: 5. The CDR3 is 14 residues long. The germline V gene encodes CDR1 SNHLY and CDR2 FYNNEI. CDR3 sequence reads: CASSPGQGHQPQHF. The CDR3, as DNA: TGTGCCAGCAGTCCCGGACAGGGTCATCAGCCCCAGCATTTT.

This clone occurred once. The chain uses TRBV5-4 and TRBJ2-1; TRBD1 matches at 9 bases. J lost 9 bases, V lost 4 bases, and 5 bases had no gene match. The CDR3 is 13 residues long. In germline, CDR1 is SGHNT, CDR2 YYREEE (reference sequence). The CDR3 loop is CASSEQGAGEQFF. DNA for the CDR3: TGTGCCAGCAGCGAACAGGGGGCTGGTGAGCAGTTCTTC.

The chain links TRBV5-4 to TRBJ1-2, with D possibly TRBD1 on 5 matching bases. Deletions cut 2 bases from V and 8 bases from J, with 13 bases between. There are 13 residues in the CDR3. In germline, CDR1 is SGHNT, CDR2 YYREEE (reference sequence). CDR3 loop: CASSLEQASGYTF. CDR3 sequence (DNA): TGTGCCAGCAGCTTAGAACAGGCCTCCGGCTACACCTTC.